These 9 T cell receptor beta chains were sequenced from one sample in a study of response to subunit inactivated influenza vaccine. From the RT-PCR reads, TCRdb called clonotypes with MiXCR, one entry per CDR3 protein. The table lists about 480,000 distinct CDR3 sequences, 10% to 15% of them singletons. This material consisted of PBMCs from blood, taken around seven weeks after vaccination. All receptors derive from a man over 45 who received an inactivated influenza vaccine.

The V call is TRBV5-1, the J call TRBJ2-5; TRBD2 might be the D (6 bases). Germline V gene data show CDR1 as SGHRS and CDR2 as YFSETQ. Trimming pared 4 bases from V and 6 bases from J, leaving 19 bases between. CDR3 size: 15 residues. The CDR3 DNA sequence: TGCGCCAGCAGCCCGAATTTAGCGGAGCAGCAGACCCAGTACTTC. Its translation is CASSPNLAEQQTQYF.

This clonotype was picked up many times. The genes are TRBV5-6 and TRBJ2-2; a weak D match, TRBD1 (5 bases). V dropped 2 bases and J dropped 2 bases, with 7 bases sitting between them. The CDR3 extends over 14 amino acids. Germline CDR1 is SGHDT and CDR2 is YYEEEE. The CDR3 protein is CASSFRTNTGELFF. The CDR3 bases are TGTGCCAGCAGCTTTCGGACAAACACCGGGGAGCTGTTTTTT.

This clonotype was recorded many times. The gene calls are TRBV12-3 or TRBV12-4 and TRBJ2-1; 7 nucleotides match TRBD1. This CDR3 contains 14 residues. J gave up 4 bases and V 6 bases, and 6 bases lay outside the gene matches. The CDR3 reads CASSQGQWYNEQFF. Here the CDR3 DNA reads TGTGCCAGCAGCCAGGGACAGTGGTACAATGAGCAGTTCTTC.

The chain is built from TRBV6-5 and TRBJ2-7, with D perhaps TRBD1 (5 bases). The CDR3 loop spans 14 amino acids. V was cut by 0 bases and J by 3 bases, with 9 bases left in between. Germline values: CDR1 MNHEY, CDR2 SVGAGI. CDR3 nucleotides: TGTGCCAGCAGTTACTCGACAGCAGACTACGAGCAGTACTTC. Translation gives CASSYSTADYEQYF.

This clonotype was detected a few times. The chain carries TRBV27 and TRBJ2-5; tentative D call: TRBD2 (6 bases). V shed 7 bases and J shed 1 base, with 13 bases lying between them. CDR3 length equals 14 residues. From germline, CDR1 is MNHEY and CDR2 SMNVEV (reference sequence). CDR3 DNA sequence: TGTGCCAGCAACCCAATCGGGGGCCAAGAGACCCAGTACTTC. Amino acids: CASNPIGGQETQYF.

This clonotype was observed many times. The gene calls are TRBV12-3 or TRBV12-4 and TRBJ1-3, with a tentative D call TRBD1 (5 bases). Between the trimmed V and J ends, which lost 6 bases and 3 bases, there was a span of 15 bases. CDR3 length: 15 residues. The CDR3 loop reads CASSLGVSDGNTIYF. In nucleotides, the CDR3 is TGTGCCAGCAGCCTAGGGGTTTCTGATGGAAACACCATATATTTT.

This clonotype showed up just once. The germline gene is not matched at one end of the junction; a read error may be the cause. The V call is TRBV12-3 or TRBV12-4, the J call TRBJ2-2, with 10 positions matching TRBD2. This CDR3 comprises 18 residues. Here the CDR3 DNA reads TGTGCCCGCAGTTTAGCTATAGGAGCGGGAGGGCGCACCGGGGAGCTGTTTTTT. Its translation is CARSLAIGAGGRTGELFF.

This clonotype was recorded a few times. This rearrangement joins TRBV9 to TRBJ2-7; 11 bases agree with TRBD2. The ends lost 0 bases at V and 0 bases at J; junction bases unmatched: 2. The CDR3 is made up of 16 amino acids. CDR1 and CDR2 (germline): SGDLS, YYNGEE. The CDR3 nucleotides are TGTGCCAGCAGCGTAGGACTAGCGGGACCCTCCTACGAGCAGTACTTC. The encoded protein is CASSVGLAGPSYEQYF.

The V gene is TRBV5-8, the J gene TRBJ2-5; maybe TRBD2 (5 bases). Trimming took 4 bases from V and 2 from J, leaving 15 bases between them. This CDR3 is built from 15 residues. Germline-derived CDR1 and CDR2 are SGHTS and YDEGEE. In DNA form, the CDR3 reads TGTGCCAGCAGCCGTCCTCGGACTCAGCAAGAGACCCAGTACTTC. Amino acids: CASSRPRTQQETQYF.